Listed below are T cell receptor beta chains from one sample, sequenced in a study of T-cell reconstitution after alpha-beta-depleted transplantation in children. TCRdb reprocessed the PCR reads via MiXCR and lists one record per CDR3 protein. The profile covers about a million distinct CDR3 sequences, with about 30% appearing a single time and about 28% taken by the ten largest. Sample: PBMCs, mostly from graft donor cells, taken 360 days after TCRalphabeta/CD19-depleted stem cell transplant. Every receptor here comes from a boy under three years old who had a stem cell transplant for SCID, so the T cells may come from the graft donor. The CDR3 runs from the conserved cysteine through the conserved F or W. The order of the fields is V gene, clone size, D gene, J gene, CDR3 protein, CDR3 DNA. D genes are given only for firm matches. Not all rows give a size; the values are once, few, many and, for expanded clones, a class.

v_call: TRBV21-1
clone_size: few
d_call: -
j_call: TRBJ1-2
cdr3_aa: CASSKGRVKAYYGYTF
cdr3_nt: TGTGCCAGCAGCAAAGGACGGGTAAAGGCCTACTATGGCTACACCTTC

v_call: TRBV28
clone_size: many
d_call: TRBD2
j_call: TRBJ2-7
cdr3_aa: CASSFHRGGSYEQYF
cdr3_nt: TGTGCCAGCAGTTTTCATCGGGGGGGCTCCTACGAGCAGTACTTC

v_call: TRBV6-2/TRBV6-3
clone_size: few
d_call: -
j_call: TRBJ2-7
cdr3_aa: CASSYLRTGYSYEQYF
cdr3_nt: TGTGCCAGCAGTTACCTCCGGACGGGGTACTCCTACGAGCAGTACTTC

v_call: TRBV2
clone_size: -
d_call: -
j_call: TRBJ2-7
cdr3_aa: CASSMGDSYEQYF
cdr3_nt: TGTGCCAGCAGTATGGGGGATTCCTACGAGCAGTACTTC

v_call: TRBV4-3
clone_size: once
d_call: TRBD2
j_call: TRBJ2-1
cdr3_aa: CASSQELAGGPLSREQFF
cdr3_nt: TGCGCCAGCAGCCAAGAACTAGCGGGGGGGCCGTTGTCAAGGGAGCAGTTCTTC

v_call: TRBV20-1
clone_size: -
d_call: -
j_call: TRBJ2-3
cdr3_aa: CSATRSGHGTDTQYF
cdr3_nt: TGCAGTGCTACCAGAAGCGGGCACGGCACAGATACGCAGTATTTT

v_call: TRBV29-1
clone_size: -
d_call: TRBD2
j_call: TRBJ2-5
cdr3_aa: CSVRAKRLAGETQYF
cdr3_nt: TGCAGCGTGCGGGCGAAAAGACTAGCGGGTGAGACCCAGTACTTC

v_call: TRBV5-1
clone_size: few
d_call: -
j_call: TRBJ1-1
cdr3_aa: CASSSLGTTYTEAFF
cdr3_nt: TGCGCCAGCAGCTCCTTGGGAACGACCTACACTGAAGCTTTCTTT

v_call: TRBV4-3
clone_size: -
d_call: -
j_call: TRBJ2-7
cdr3_aa: CARSQEGHRAYEQYF
cdr3_nt: TGCGCCAGAAGCCAAGAAGGGCACAGGGCCTACGAGCAGTACTTC

v_call: TRBV20-1
clone_size: -
d_call: -
j_call: TRBJ2-7
cdr3_aa: CSTNGDIGYEQYF
cdr3_nt: TGCAGTACTAACGGGGACATCGGCTACGAGCAGTACTTC

v_call: TRBV12-3/TRBV12-4
clone_size: few
d_call: TRBD2
j_call: TRBJ2-2
cdr3_aa: CASSYLAGTSNTGELFF
cdr3_nt: TGTGCCAGCAGTTATCTAGCGGGGACATCCAACACCGGGGAGCTGTTTTTT

v_call: TRBV15
clone_size: few
d_call: -
j_call: TRBJ2-1
cdr3_aa: CATSAGVGGEQFF
cdr3_nt: TGTGCCACCAGCGCCGGGGTAGGGGGGGAGCAGTTCTTC

v_call: TRBV6-2/TRBV6-3
clone_size: -
d_call: -
j_call: TRBJ2-1
cdr3_aa: CASSYSTDLNNEQFF
cdr3_nt: TGTGCCAGCAGTTATTCGACAGACCTAAACAATGAGCAGTTCTTC

v_call: TRBV29-1
clone_size: -
d_call: -
j_call: TRBJ2-5
cdr3_aa: CSVEEYRGLETQYF
cdr3_nt: TGCAGCGTTGAAGAATACCGGGGCCTAGAGACCCAGTACTTC